Following are 8 T cell receptor beta chains from one sample sequenced in a study of cytomegalovirus exposure and HLA in healthy donors. Use of 60 Vbeta and 13 Jbeta primers characterized the PCR. Measured with immunoSEQ multiplex PCR; TCRdb has only the in-frame clones, and not every one. The sample lists 90,000 to 100,000 clones; roughly three quarters were seen once. Sequencing was carried out using PBMCs. The receptors were gathered from a woman aged 55-70 years in good health and CMV-seronegative.

The chain couples TRBV19 to TRBJ1-5, with TRBD1 matching over 10 bases. V dropped 3 bases and J dropped 12; count of bases not matched to a gene: 11. Looked up from germline, CDR1 is LNHDA and CDR2 is SQIVND (reference sequence). There are 15 residues in the CDR3. CDR3 bases: TGTGCCAGTAGTATCTCTGGGACAGGGGCTGTCAGCCAGCATTTT. Amino acid sequence: CASSISGTGAVSQHF.

CDR3 nucleotides: TGTGCCAGCAGGACAGCGGGGACTTACGAGCAGTACTTC. Residues: CASRTAGTYEQYF. V usage is TRBV28 and J usage is TRBJ2-7, with TRBD2 identical over 7 bases. The CDR3 sequence is 13 residues long. Trimming removed 6 bases from V and 4 bases from J; junction bases left unmatched: 6. Germline V gene sequence: CDR1 MDHEN, CDR2 SYDVKM.

The gene calls are TRBV9 and TRBJ2-3, with 8 bases fitting TRBD2. This CDR3 has 15 residues. V trimming: 1 base; J trimming: 4 bases; junction bases outside the gene matches: 5. CDR1 is SGDLS, CDR2 YYNGEE, per germline. DNA for the CDR3: TGTGCCAGCAGCGTATACGGGAGGGGGGCAGATACGCAGTATTTT. This translates into CASSVYGRGADTQYF.

The chain carries TRBV6-5 and TRBJ2-1; D is uncertain. Trimming took 6 bases from V and 7 from J, leaving 7 bases between them. The germline V gene has CDR1 MNHEY and CDR2 SVGAGI. The CDR3 totals 11 residues. CDR3 nucleotides: TGTGCCAGCAGGGCCGTTAATGAGCAGTTCTTC. Translation: CASRAVNEQFF.

The chain combines TRBV4-1 with TRBJ2-7, with TRBD2 matching 11 bases. Germline V gene lookup returns CDR1 MGHRA and CDR2 YSYEKL. Trimming took 0 bases from V and 2 from J; bases not matched to a gene: 9. This CDR3 spans 18 amino acids. The CDR3 nucleotides read TGCGCCAGCAGCCAAGAGACTAGCGGGGAGCTCTTCACCTACGAGCAGTACTTC. As protein: CASSQETSGELFTYEQYF.

V usage is TRBV4-1 and J usage is TRBJ1-4; 8 positions match TRBD1. The CDR3 totals 17 residues. V shed 4 bases, J shed 7 bases, and the junction held 14 bases outside the gene matches. Germline CDR1 and CDR2: MGHRA and YSYEKL. The CDR3 sequence is CASSRNLPGGSGEKLFF. The CDR3, as DNA: TGCGCCAGCAGCCGAAATCTTCCAGGGGGCTCGGGTGAAAAACTGTTTTTT.

The sample holds one count of this clone. This rearrangement joins TRBV6-5 to TRBJ1-1, with a weak D call TRBD1 (6 bases). The CDR3 has 11 amino acids. Germline loops: CDR1 MNHEY, CDR2 SVGAGI. V was clipped by 6 bases and J by 5 bases, with 7 bases between them. In nucleotides, the CDR3 is TGTGCCAGCAGGCAGGGGACTGAAGCTTTCTTT. This codes for CASRQGTEAFF.

V and J are TRBV27 and TRBJ1-2, with a tentative D call TRBD1 (6 bases). Germline V lookup: CDR1 MNHEY, CDR2 SMNVEV (reference sequence). With 7 bases removed from V and 11 bases from J, the gap between germline ends came to 23 bases. This CDR3 is built from 14 residues. CDR3 amino acids: CASTATQSTGRYTF. Written as DNA, the CDR3 is TGTGCCAGCACCGCAACCCAATCGACAGGCCGGTACACCTTC.